The next 29 T cell receptor beta chains were all read from a single sample in a study of blood T cell repertoires in COVID-19. The method was immunoSEQ multiplex PCR; TCRdb's version includes in-frame clones alone and lacks a portion of them. The table includes roughly 120,000 clones, approximately 80% detected once. Sequencing was performed on peripheral blood. These receptors all stem from a human donor in a cohort sampled during active COVID-19.

The J gene is TRBJ1-4, the V gene TRBV18; D unresolved. Trimming left V 2 bases short and J 6 bases short, with 10 bases between. The CDR3 has 14 amino acids. Germline V gene lookup returns CDR1 KGHSH and CDR2 LQKENI. The CDR3 DNA follows: TGTGCCAGCTCACCAGAGAGGGCGTATGAAAAACTGTTTTTT. Residues: CASSPERAYEKLFF.

The chain carries TRBV19 and TRBJ1-2; no definite D call. Trimming took 7 bases from V and 0 from J, leaving 9 bases between them. The germline V gene encodes CDR1 LNHDA and CDR2 SQIVND (reference sequence). The CDR3 sequence is 13 residues long. The CDR3 DNA reads TGTGCCAGTATAGCGGGGTCTAACTATGGCTACACCTTC. Translation: CASIAGSNYGYTF.

This clone was picked up a small number of times. The rearrangement uses TRBV19 and TRBJ1-5; 7 nucleotides align to TRBD1. CDR1 and CDR2 from the germline V gene are LNHDA and SQIVND (reference sequence). V trimming: 5 bases; J trimming: 6 bases; junction bases outside the gene matches: 10. This CDR3 is built from 15 residues. CDR3 DNA sequence: TGTGCCAGTAGTCCCCTTCCAGGGGGAGGTCAGCCCCAGCATTTT. Protein sequence: CASSPLPGGGQPQHF.

The V gene is TRBV13, the J gene TRBJ2-7; 7 bases fit TRBD1. Germline lookup yields CDR1 PRHDT and CDR2 FYEKMQ (reference sequence). The CDR3 is made up of 15 amino acids. With 7 bases clipped from V and 9 bases from J, the junction kept 18 bases outside the gene matches. The CDR3 sequence: CASTDRDSGITGQYF. The CDR3, as DNA: TGTGCCAGCACCGACCGGGACAGCGGTATAACGGGGCAGTACTTC.

This sequence joins TRBV19 and TRBJ1-2; D may be TRBD1 (5 bases). This CDR3 spans 12 amino acids. Germline CDR1 LNHDA, CDR2 SQIVND (reference sequence). Trimming took off 10 bases at V and 7 bases at J, with 16 bases between the two ends. The CDR3, as DNA: TGTGCCACCCGATGGGGCGAAGCTGGCTACACCTTC. It encodes CATRWGEAGYTF.

The chain uses TRBV3-1 (or the pseudogene TRBV3-2) and TRBJ1-1, with TRBD1 identical over 11 bases. The V gene's germline CDR1 is LGHDT and CDR2 YNNKEL (reference sequence). With 4 bases clipped from V and 5 bases from J, the junction kept 3 bases outside the gene matches. CDR3 size: 14 residues. Written as DNA, the CDR3 is TGTGCCAGCAGCCCGGACAGGGGGCGAACTGAAGCTTTCTTT. This translates into CASSPDRGRTEAFF.

The V gene is TRBV28, the J gene TRBJ1-2; 10 nucleotides agree with TRBD1. The trim removed 1 base at V and 5 bases at J, leaving 10 bases unmatched. This CDR3 spans 17 amino acids. Germline V gene data show CDR1 as MDHEN and CDR2 as SYDVKM. The chain's CDR3 is CASSLSPKGQGRYGYTF. CDR3 nucleotides: TGTGCCAGCAGTTTATCCCCTAAGGGACAGGGGCGATATGGCTACACCTTC.

The chain carries TRBV7-9 and TRBJ2-5, with D possibly TRBD2 on 6 matching bases. Trimming shortened V by 4 bases and J by 2 bases, and 14 bases separated the two germline ends. There are 15 residues in the CDR3. Germline CDR1 is SEHNR and CDR2 is FQNEAQ (reference sequence). The CDR3 region has the DNA TGTGCCAGCAGCTCGGGGGTAAAACTACAAGAGACCCAGTACTTC. Translating it yields CASSSGVKLQETQYF.

This clone was observed a handful of times. The genes are TRBV2 and TRBJ1-1, with TRBD1 identical over 7 bases. The trim removed 4 bases at V and 0 bases at J, leaving 2 bases unmatched. Germline CDR1 reads SNHLY; CDR2 reads FYNNEI. The CDR3 totals 14 residues. Here the CDR3 DNA reads TGTGCCAGCAGTGGGGACAGTTTGAACACTGAAGCTTTCTTT. It translates to CASSGDSLNTEAFF.

The genes are TRBV12-5 and TRBJ1-3, with D perhaps TRBD1 (5 bases). Germline V gene sequence: CDR1 LGHNT, CDR2 FRNRAP. Trimming cost V 1 base and J 0 bases, with 13 bases left between them. CDR3 length: 17 residues. CDR3 nucleotides: TGTGCTAGTGGTTTGGGTACGAAGGACAACTCTGGAAACACCATATATTTT. Translation: CASGLGTKDNSGNTIYF.

The rearrangement joins TRBV27 to TRBJ2-5; D unresolved. Germline CDR1 MNHEY, CDR2 SMNVEV (reference sequence). This CDR3 spans 15 amino acids. Trimming removed 1 base at V and 4 bases at J, with 13 bases between. The CDR3, as DNA: TGTGCCAGCAGTTTATTGGGCCCCTTCGGAGAGACCCAGTACTTC. Protein product: CASSLLGPFGETQYF.

This clone was counted once. The chain couples TRBV7-2 to TRBJ2-1; 8 bases agree with TRBD2. This CDR3 contains 15 residues. Trimming removed 5 bases from V and 7 bases from J; junction bases left unmatched: 10. Germline CDR1 and CDR2: SGHTA and FQGNSA. The CDR3 nucleotides read TGTGCCAGCAGCCCCTTCGGGGGGGCAGGAAATGAGCAGTTCTTC. Translation: CASSPFGGAGNEQFF.

This chain joins TRBV30 and TRBJ1-6, with 7 nucleotides matching TRBD1. This CDR3 comprises 14 residues. V shed 6 bases, J shed 10 bases, and the junction held 12 bases outside the gene matches. The V gene's germline CDR1 is GTSNPN and CDR2 SVGIG (reference sequence). CDR3 amino acids: CACNRGGGLSPLHF. The CDR3 DNA reads as TGTGCCTGCAACAGGGGAGGAGGGTTGTCACCCCTCCACTTT. The whole variable domain, remainder taken from reference TRBV30 and TRBJ1-6, is SQTIHQWPATLVQPVGSPLSLECTVEGTSNPNLYWYRQAAGRGLQLLFYSVGIGQISSEVPQNLSASRPQDRQFILSSKKLLLSDSGFYLCACNRGGGLSPLHFGNGTRLTVT.

This clone was observed a handful of times. J is TRBJ1-2 and V is TRBV7-9, with D perhaps matching TRBD1 (6 bases). V was pared by 5 bases and J by 8 bases, with 21 bases between. Germline V CDR1 and CDR2: SEHNR, FQNEAQ (reference sequence). The CDR3 is 15 residues long. The CDR3: CASSLTRGSEGGYTF. The DNA of the CDR3 is TGTGCCAGCAGCCTAACCAGGGGCAGCGAGGGCGGCTACACCTTC.

The chain couples TRBV11-2 to TRBJ1-1; D is unclear. The ends were cut back, 1 base at V and 0 bases at J, with 3 bases in the middle. This CDR3 spans 13 amino acids. Germline-derived CDR1 and CDR2 are SGHAT and FQNNGV. This CDR3 is CASSLALNTEAFF. The CDR3 DNA follows: TGTGCCAGCAGCTTAGCTCTGAACACTGAAGCTTTCTTT.

The CDR3 DNA is TGTGCCAGCAGCTTGGGCGCTACAGGGGAGGTGGCCGGGGAGCTGTTTTTT. This sequence encodes CASSLGATGEVAGELFF. The gene calls are TRBV5-4 and TRBJ2-2; a weak D match, TRBD1 (7 bases). Trimming left V 0 bases short and J 6 bases short, with 18 bases between. Germline CDR1 is SGHNT and CDR2 is YYREEE (reference sequence). The CDR3 runs to 17 residues.

CDR3 coding DNA: TGTGCCACCAGTGATTCGGTCGCAGGGGACACCGGGGAGCTGTTTTTT. Translating it yields CATSDSVAGDTGELFF. V gene TRBV24-1 combines with J gene TRBJ2-2; D is possibly TRBD1 (6 bases). The ends were cut back, 2 bases at V and 3 bases at J, with 12 bases in the middle. Germline V CDR1 and CDR2: KGHDR, SFDVKD. This CDR3 comprises 16 residues.

The rearrangement links TRBV24-1 to TRBJ2-1; 11 nucleotides agree with TRBD2. The V and J ends lost 4 bases and 8 bases, in that order; junction bases with no gene match: 6. The CDR3 runs to 15 residues. CDR1 is KGHDR and CDR2 is SFDVKD in the germline V gene. The CDR3 reads CATSEIAGGPDEQFF. The CDR3 nucleotides are TGTGCCACCAGTGAGATAGCGGGAGGGCCCGATGAGCAGTTCTTC.

This clone showed up just once. The J gene is TRBJ1-5, the V gene TRBV28; tentatively, D is TRBD1 (5 bases). Germline CDR1 MDHEN, CDR2 SYDVKM. The V gene lost 4 bases and the J gene lost 5 bases, with 12 bases spanning the gap. This CDR3 spans 14 amino acids. The CDR3 DNA sequence: TGTGCCAGCAGTTACGACAGCCCGTATCAGCCCCAGCATTTT. Its protein is CASSYDSPYQPQHF. Filled out from reference TRBV28 and TRBJ1-5, the complete variable domain reads DVKVTQSSRYLVKRTGEKVFLECVQDMDHENMFWYRQDPGLGLRLIYFSYDVKMKEKGDIPEGYSVSREKKERFSLILESASTNQTSMYLCASSYDSPYQPQHFGDGTRLSIL.

The chain joins TRBV5-6 to TRBJ2-1, with D perhaps TRBD1 (6 bases). V was trimmed by 5 bases and J by 8 bases, leaving 17 bases between them. The length of the CDR3 is 14 residues. Germline CDR1 and CDR2: SGHDT and YYEEEE. Here the CDR3 DNA reads TGTGCCAGCAGTCCCGACAGGTCCACCGATGAGCAGTTCTTC. It translates to CASSPDRSTDEQFF.

This chain connects TRBV7-2 to TRBJ2-2; D possibly corresponds to TRBD2 (5 bases). CDR3 length: 14 amino acids. The ends were cut back, 5 bases at V and 4 bases at J, with 11 bases in the middle. From germline, CDR1 is SGHTA and CDR2 FQGNSA. The CDR3 here is CASSPTKLTGELFF. The DNA for the CDR3 is TGTGCCAGCAGCCCGACTAAGCTCACCGGGGAGCTGTTTTTT.

The chain joins TRBV27 to TRBJ2-7; a weak D match, TRBD2 (5 bases). V was pared by 2 bases and J by 0 bases, with 14 bases between. This CDR3 has 16 amino acids. Per germline, CDR1 MNHEY and CDR2 SMNVEV (reference sequence). The CDR3 reads CASSLGASRISYEQYF. As DNA, the CDR3 is TGTGCCAGCAGTTTAGGTGCTAGCCGAATCTCCTACGAGCAGTACTTC.

The V call is TRBV18, the J call TRBJ2-7, with 9 bases identical to TRBD2. CDR3 length: 14 residues. Trimming at V came to 3 bases and at J to 4 bases, leaving 4 bases not matched to a gene. Germline V gene sequence: CDR1 KGHSH, CDR2 LQKENI. The CDR3 sequence: CASSPREGWYEQYF. The CDR3 bases are TGTGCCAGCTCACCGCGGGAGGGCTGGTACGAGCAGTACTTC.

V and J are TRBV27 and TRBJ2-6; 9 bases match TRBD1. Germline CDR1 reads MNHEY; CDR2 reads SMNVEV (reference sequence). V lost 5 bases to trimming and J lost 3 bases; unmatched junction nucleotides: 14. There are 19 residues in the CDR3. This chain's CDR3 is CASSKPGQGVPLGANVLTF. CDR3 nucleotides: TGTGCCAGCAGTAAACCGGGACAGGGCGTTCCTCTTGGGGCCAACGTCCTGACTTTC.

J is TRBJ2-7 and V is TRBV29-1, with D perhaps TRBD1 (6 bases). The V end was cut by 4 bases, the J end by 3 bases, with 13 bases between. Germline values: CDR1 SQVTM, CDR2 ANQGSEA. This CDR3 spans 13 amino acids. The CDR3 DNA reads TGCAGCGTTGCAGGGGCAGAATACTACGAGCAGTACTTC. This sequence encodes CSVAGAEYYEQYF.

The genes are TRBV30 and TRBJ1-2; TRBD1 might be the D (6 bases). This CDR3 is 12 amino acids long. In germline, CDR1 is GTSNPN, CDR2 SVGIG (reference sequence). Trimming took 2 bases from V and 8 from J, leaving 12 bases between them. Written as DNA, the CDR3 is TGTGCCTGGAGTCTACAGGGTGAGGGCTACACCTTC. It encodes CAWSLQGEGYTF.

The rearrangement links TRBV4-1 to TRBJ2-7, with 8 bases identical to TRBD2. Looked up from germline, CDR1 is MGHRA and CDR2 is YSYEKL. Trimming took 1 base from V and 1 from J; bases not matched to a gene: 6. The CDR3 consists of 16 residues. The CDR3 DNA reads as TGCGCCAGCAGCCAAGTGGCAACTAGCGGTTCCTACGAGCAGTACTTC. The encoded protein is CASSQVATSGSYEQYF.

The chain is built from TRBV6-2 or TRBV6-3 and TRBJ2-7; 8 bases align to TRBD2. Germline CDR1 MNHEY, CDR2 SVGEGT. J was trimmed by 5 bases and V by 2 bases; bases with no gene match: 11. The CDR3 is 16 amino acids. The CDR3 bases are TGTGCCAGCAGTTACCCCGCCCAGCGGGAGAGCGACGAGCAGTACTTC. This sequence encodes CASSYPAQRESDEQYF.

The V gene is TRBV7-2, the J gene TRBJ1-1; a weak D match, TRBD1 (5 bases). Germline CDR1 and CDR2: SGHTA and FQGNSA. Trimming pared 2 bases from V and 10 bases from J, leaving 14 bases between. This CDR3 has 13 residues. The CDR3 loop reads CASSLYPGRGAFF. Written as DNA, the CDR3 is TGTGCCAGCAGCTTATACCCCGGGAGGGGAGCTTTCTTT.